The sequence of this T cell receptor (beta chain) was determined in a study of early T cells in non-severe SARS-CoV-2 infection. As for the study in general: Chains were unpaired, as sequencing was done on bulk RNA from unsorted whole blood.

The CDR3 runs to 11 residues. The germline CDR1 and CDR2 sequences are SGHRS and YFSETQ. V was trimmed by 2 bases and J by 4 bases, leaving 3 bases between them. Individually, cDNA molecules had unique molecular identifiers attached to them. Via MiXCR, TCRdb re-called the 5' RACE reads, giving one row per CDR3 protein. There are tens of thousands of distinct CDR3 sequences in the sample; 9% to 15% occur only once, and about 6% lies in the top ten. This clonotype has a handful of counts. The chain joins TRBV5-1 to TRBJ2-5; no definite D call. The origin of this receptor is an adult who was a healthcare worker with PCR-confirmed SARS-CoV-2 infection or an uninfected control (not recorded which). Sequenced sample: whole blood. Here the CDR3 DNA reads TGCGCCAGCAGCTTTGGAGAGACCCAGTACTTC. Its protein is CASSFGETQYF.